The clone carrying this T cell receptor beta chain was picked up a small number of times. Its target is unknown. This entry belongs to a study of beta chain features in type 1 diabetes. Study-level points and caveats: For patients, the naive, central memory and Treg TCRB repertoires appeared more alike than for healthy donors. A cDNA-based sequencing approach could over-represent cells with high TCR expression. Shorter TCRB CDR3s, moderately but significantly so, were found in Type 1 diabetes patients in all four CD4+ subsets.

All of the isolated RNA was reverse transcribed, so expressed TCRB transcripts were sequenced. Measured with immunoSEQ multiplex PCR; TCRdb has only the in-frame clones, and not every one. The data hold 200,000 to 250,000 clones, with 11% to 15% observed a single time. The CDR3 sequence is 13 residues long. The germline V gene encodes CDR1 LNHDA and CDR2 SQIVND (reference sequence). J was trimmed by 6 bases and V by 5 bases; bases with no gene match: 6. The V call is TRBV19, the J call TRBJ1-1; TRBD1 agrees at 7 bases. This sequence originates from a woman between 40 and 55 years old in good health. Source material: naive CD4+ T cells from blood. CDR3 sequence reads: CASSVDRAPEAFF. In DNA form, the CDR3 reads TGTGCCAGTAGTGTTGACAGGGCCCCTGAAGCTTTCTTT.